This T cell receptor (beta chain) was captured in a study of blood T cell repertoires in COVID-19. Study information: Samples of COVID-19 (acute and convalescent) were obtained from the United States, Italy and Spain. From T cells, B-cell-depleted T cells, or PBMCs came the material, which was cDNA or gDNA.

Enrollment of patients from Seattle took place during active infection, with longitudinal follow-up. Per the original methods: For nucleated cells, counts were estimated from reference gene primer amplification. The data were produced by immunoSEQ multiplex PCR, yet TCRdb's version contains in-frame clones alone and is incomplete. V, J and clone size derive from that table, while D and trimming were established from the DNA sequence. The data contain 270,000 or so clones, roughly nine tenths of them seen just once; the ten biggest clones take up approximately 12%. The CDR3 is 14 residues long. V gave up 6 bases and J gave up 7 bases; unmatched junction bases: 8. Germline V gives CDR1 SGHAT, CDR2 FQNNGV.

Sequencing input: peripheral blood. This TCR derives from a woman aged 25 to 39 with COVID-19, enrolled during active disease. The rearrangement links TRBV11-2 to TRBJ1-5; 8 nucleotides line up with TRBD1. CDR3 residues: CASRQTGEGQPQHF. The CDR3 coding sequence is TGTGCCAGCAGACAGACAGGGGAAGGACAGCCCCAGCATTTT.